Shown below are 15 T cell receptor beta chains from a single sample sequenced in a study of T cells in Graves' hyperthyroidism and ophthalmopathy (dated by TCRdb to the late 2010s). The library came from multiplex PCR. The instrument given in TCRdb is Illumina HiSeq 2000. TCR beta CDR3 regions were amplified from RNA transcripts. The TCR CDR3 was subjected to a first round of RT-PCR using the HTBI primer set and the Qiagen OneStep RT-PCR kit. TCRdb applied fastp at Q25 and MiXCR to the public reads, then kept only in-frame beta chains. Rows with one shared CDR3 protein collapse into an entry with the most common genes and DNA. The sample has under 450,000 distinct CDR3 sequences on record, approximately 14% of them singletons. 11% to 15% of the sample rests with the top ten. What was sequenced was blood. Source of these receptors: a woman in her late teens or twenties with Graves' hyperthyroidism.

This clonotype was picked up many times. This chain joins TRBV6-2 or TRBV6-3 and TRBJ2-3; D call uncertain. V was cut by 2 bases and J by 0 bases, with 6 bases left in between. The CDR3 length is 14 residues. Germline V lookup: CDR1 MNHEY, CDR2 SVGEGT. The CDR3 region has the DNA TGTGCCAGCAGTTACCCTTCTAGCACAGATACGCAGTATTTT. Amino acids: CASSYPSSTDTQYF.

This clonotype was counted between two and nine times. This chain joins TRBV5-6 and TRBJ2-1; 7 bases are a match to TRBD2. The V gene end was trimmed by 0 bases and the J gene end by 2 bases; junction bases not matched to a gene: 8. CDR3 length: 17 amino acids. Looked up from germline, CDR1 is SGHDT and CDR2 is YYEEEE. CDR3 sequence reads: CASSLGGGSGTYNEQFF. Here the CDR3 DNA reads TGTGCCAGCAGCTTGGGCGGAGGAAGCGGGACCTACAATGAGCAGTTCTTC.

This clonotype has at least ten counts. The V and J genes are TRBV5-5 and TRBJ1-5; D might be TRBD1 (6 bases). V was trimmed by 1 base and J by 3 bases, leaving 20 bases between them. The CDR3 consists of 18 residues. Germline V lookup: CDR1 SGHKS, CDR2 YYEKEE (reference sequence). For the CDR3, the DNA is TGTGCCAGCAGCTTGTTTCCGCAGGGGCGAGGGGACAATCAGCCCCAGCATTTT. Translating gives CASSLFPQGRGDNQPQHF.

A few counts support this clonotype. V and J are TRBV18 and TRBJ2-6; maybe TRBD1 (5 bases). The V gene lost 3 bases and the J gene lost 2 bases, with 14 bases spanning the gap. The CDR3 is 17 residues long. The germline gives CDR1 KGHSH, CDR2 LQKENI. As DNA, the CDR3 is TGTGCCAGCTCACCGGCGACAGTGGATACTGGGGCCAACGTCCTGACTTTC. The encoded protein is CASSPATVDTGANVLTF.

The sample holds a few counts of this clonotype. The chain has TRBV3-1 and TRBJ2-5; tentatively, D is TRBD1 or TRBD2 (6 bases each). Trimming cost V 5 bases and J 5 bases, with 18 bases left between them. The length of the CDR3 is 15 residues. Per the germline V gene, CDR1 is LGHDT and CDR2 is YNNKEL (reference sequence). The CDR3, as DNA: TGTGCCAGCAGCTCCCCCGGGGGCCCGGTGGAGACCCAGTACTTC. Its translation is CASSSPGGPVETQYF.

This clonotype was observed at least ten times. The CDR3 DNA reads as TGTGCCAGCAGTCTCGGGAGTCTTGTAAGGACAGATACGCAGTATTTT. Residues: CASSLGSLVRTDTQYF. This sequence joins TRBV3-1 and TRBJ2-3, with a possible D match to TRBD2 (6 bases). The V and J ends lost 6 bases and 3 bases respectively, with 19 bases between them. There are 16 residues in the CDR3. Germline V CDR1 and CDR2: LGHDT, YNNKEL (reference sequence).

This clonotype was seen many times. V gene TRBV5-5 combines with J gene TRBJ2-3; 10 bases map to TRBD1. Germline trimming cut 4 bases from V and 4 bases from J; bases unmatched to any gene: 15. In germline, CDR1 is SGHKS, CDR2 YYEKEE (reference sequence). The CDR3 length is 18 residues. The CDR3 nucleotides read TGTGCCAGCAGCCCCTCCATCAGACAGGGGGCAGTTTCAGATACGCAGTATTTT. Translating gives CASSPSIRQGAVSDTQYF.

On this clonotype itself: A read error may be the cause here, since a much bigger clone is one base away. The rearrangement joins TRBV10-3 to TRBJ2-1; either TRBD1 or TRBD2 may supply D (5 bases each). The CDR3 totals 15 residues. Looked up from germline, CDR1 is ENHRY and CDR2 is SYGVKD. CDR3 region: CAISVEGSSYNEQLF. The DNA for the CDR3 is TGTGCCATCAGTGTCGAGGGGAGCTCCTACAATGAGCAGCTCTTC.

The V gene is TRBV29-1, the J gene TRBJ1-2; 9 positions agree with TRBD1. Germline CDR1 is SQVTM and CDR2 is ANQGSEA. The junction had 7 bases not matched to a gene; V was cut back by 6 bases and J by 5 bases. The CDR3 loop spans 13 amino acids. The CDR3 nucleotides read TGCAGCGTCCTGACAGGGGGGAATTATGGCTACACCTTC. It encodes CSVLTGGNYGYTF.

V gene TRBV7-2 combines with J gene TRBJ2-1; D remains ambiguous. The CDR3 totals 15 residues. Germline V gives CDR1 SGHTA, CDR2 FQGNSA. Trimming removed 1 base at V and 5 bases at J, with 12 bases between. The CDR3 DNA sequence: TGTGCCAGCAGCTTAGACGGCCGGTCCCACAATGAGCAGTTCTTC. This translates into CASSLDGRSHNEQFF.

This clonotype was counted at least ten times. The CDR3 loop reads CASSEATGGGGNEQFF. In DNA form, the CDR3 reads TGTGCCAGCAGTGAAGCGACGGGGGGGGGCGGAAATGAGCAGTTCTTC. The gene calls are TRBV6-1 and TRBJ2-1; 8 bases map to TRBD2. V shed 0 bases and J 7 bases; nucleotides not matched to a gene: 8. Germline V gene data show CDR1 as MNHNS and CDR2 as SASEGT. The CDR3 has 16 amino acids.

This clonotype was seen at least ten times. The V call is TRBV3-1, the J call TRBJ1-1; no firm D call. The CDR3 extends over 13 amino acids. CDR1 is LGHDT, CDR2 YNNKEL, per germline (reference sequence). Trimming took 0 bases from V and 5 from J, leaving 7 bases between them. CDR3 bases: TGTGCCAGCAGCCAAGAGGGCTGGACTGAAGCTTTCTTT. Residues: CASSQEGWTEAFF. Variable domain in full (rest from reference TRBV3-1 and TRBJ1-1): DTAVSQTPKYLVTQMGNDKSIKCEQNLGHDTMYWYKQDSKKFLKIMFSYNNKELIINETVPNRFSPKSPDKAHLNLHINSLELGDSAVYFCASSQEGWTEAFFGQGTRLTVV.

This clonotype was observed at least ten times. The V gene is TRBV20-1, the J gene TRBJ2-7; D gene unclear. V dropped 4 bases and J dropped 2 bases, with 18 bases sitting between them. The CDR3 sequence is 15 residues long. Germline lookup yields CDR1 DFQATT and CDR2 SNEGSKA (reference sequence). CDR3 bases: TGCAGTGCTAAGAGCTTGACTCGTGCAACCTACGAGCAGTACTTC. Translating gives CSAKSLTRATYEQYF.

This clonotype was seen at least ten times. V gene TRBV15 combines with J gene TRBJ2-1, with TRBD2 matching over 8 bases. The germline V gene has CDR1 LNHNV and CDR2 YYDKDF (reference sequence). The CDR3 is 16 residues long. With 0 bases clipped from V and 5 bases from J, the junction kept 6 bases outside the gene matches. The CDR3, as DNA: TGTGCCACCAGCAGAGATCCGGGAGGGAGAGACAATGAGCAGTTCTTC. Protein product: CATSRDPGGRDNEQFF.

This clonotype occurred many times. CDR3 coding DNA: TGTGCCAGCAGTCGATCGACAGTTGGGTACGAGCAGTACTTC. Protein sequence: CASSRSTVGYEQYF. The V gene is TRBV12-3 or TRBV12-4, the J gene TRBJ2-7, with D perhaps matching TRBD1 (5 bases). The CDR3 loop spans 14 amino acids. Trimming removed 5 bases at V and 4 bases at J, with 15 bases between.